This paragraph covers one T cell receptor (beta chain) sequence. The antigen remains unidentified. With 60 Vbeta and 13 Jbeta primers, the PCR was carried out. TCRdb keeps only in-frame clones here, not all; method: immunoSEQ multiplex PCR. This table holds almost 95,000 clones, around 66% found once. The CDR3 totals 17 residues. The V gene's germline CDR1 is SGHVS and CDR2 FQNEAQ. V lost 3 bases to trimming and J lost 3 bases; unmatched junction nucleotides: 10. The data were taken from a study of cytomegalovirus exposure and HLA in healthy donors. Study conclusions and caveats: TCR beta sequences reportedly predicted the HLA-A and HLA-B alleles of most subjects accurately. Indistinguishable V segments, including TRBV6-2 and TRBV6-3, were excluded. A previous analysis found most TCR beta V segments productive roughly 87% or roughly 30% of the time.

The chain has TRBV7-8 and TRBJ2-7, with TRBD1 identical over 11 bases. The clonotype comes from a man aged 25-45 years in good health and CMV-seronegative. The sequenced sample was PBMCs. The CDR3 loop is CASSFPGQGDNLYEQYF. In DNA, the CDR3 is TGTGCCAGCAGCTTCCCGGGACAGGGGGACAACCTCTACGAGCAGTACTTC.